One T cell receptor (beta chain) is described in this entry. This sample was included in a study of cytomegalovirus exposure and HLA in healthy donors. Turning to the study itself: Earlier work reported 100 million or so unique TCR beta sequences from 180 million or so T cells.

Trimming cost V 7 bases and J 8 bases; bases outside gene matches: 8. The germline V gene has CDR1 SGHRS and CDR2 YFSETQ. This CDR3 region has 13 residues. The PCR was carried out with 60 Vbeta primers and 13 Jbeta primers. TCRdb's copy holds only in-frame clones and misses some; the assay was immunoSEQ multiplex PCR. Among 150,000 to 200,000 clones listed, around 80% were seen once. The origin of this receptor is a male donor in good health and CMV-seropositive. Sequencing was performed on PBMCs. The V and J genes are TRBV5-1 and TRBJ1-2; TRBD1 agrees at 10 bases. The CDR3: CASADRGLGGYTF. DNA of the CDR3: TGCGCCAGCGCAGACAGGGGGCTAGGAGGCTACACCTTC.